This TCR beta chain was identified in a study of blood T cell repertoires in COVID-19. Looking at the study overall: PBMCs, B-cell-depleted T cells, or T cells provided the cDNA or gDNA that made up the material.

Germline V gene data show CDR1 as SGHDT and CDR2 as YYEEEE. V lost 1 base and J lost 3; bases outside the gene matches: 8. This CDR3 is 16 amino acids long. All enrollees were roughly 18 to 100 years old and from 20 to 25 US areas. Generated by immunoSEQ multiplex PCR, the TCRdb table keeps only in-frame clones and is missing some. The sample has about 240,000 clones, around 89% seen once. The receptor was isolated from a woman aged 25-40 years who had recovered from COVID-19. What was sequenced was PBMCs or T cells enriched from blood (not recorded which). The chain has TRBV5-6 and TRBJ1-1; 8 bases agree with TRBD1. CDR3 in amino acids: CASSLWTGRTDTEAFF. The CDR3 bases are TGTGCCAGCAGCTTGTGGACAGGGCGGACGGACACTGAAGCTTTCTTT.